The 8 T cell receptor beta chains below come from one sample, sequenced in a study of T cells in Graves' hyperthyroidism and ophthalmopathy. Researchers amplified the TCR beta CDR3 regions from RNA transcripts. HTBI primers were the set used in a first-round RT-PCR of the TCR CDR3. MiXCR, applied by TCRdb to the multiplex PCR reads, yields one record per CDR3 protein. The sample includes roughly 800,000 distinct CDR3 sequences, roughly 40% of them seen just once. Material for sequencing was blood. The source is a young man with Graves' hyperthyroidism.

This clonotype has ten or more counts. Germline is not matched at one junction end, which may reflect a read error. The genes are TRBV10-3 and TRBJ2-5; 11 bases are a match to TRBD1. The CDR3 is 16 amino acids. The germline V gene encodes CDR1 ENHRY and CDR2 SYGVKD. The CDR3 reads CAISGGQGAAEETQYF. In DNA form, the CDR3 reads TGTGCCATCAGTGGAGGACAGGGGGCGGCGGAAGAAACCCAGTACTTC.

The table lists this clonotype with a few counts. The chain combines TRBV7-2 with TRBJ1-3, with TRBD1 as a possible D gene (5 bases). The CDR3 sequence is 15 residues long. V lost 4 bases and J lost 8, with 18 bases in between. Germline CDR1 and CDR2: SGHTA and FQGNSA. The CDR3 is CASSSSGHTGDTIYF. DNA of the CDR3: TGTGCCAGCAGCTCCTCTGGACACACCGGAGACACCATATATTTT. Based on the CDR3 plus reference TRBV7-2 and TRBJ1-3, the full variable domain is GAGVSQSPSNKVTEKGKDVELRCDPISGHTALYWYRQSLGQGLEFLIYFQGNSAPDKSGLPSDRFSAERTGGSVSTLTIQRTQQEDSAVYLCASSSSGHTGDTIYFGEGSWLTVV.

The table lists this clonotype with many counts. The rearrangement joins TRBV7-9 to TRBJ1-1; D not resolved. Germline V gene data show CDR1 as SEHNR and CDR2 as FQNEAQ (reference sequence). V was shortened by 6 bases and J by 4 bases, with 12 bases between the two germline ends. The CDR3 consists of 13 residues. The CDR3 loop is CASRFLEGTEAFF. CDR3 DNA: TGTGCCAGCAGGTTCCTCGAGGGCACTGAAGCTTTCTTT. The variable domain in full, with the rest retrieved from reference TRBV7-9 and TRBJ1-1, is DTGVSQNPRHKITKRGQNVTFRCDPISEHNRLYWYRQTLGQGPEFLTYFQNEAQLEKSRLLSDRFSAERPKGSFSTLEIQRTEQGDSAMYLCASRFLEGTEAFFGQGTRLTVV.

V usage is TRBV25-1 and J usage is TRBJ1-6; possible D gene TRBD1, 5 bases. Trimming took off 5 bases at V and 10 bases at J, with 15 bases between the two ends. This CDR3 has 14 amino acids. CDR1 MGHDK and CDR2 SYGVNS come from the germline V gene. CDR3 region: CASSLSGFGSPLHF. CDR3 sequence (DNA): TGTGCCAGCAGTTTATCAGGGTTCGGATCACCCCTCCACTTT.

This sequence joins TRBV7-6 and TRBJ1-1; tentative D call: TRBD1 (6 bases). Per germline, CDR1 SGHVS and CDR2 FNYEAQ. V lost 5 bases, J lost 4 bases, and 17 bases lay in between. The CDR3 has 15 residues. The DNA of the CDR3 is TGTGCCAGCAGCCGAGGGGGAATGAGGGGCACTGAAGCTTTCTTT. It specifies CASSRGGMRGTEAFF.

The CDR3 bases are TGCAGTGCTAGGGTAGCGGGGAGGGTCACAGATACGCAGTATTTT. This translates into CSARVAGRVTDTQYF. V and J are TRBV20-1 and TRBJ2-3; the match to TRBD2 covers 8 bases. This CDR3 comprises 15 residues. With V trimmed by 3 bases and J by 2 bases, 7 bases remained unmatched. Germline CDR1 reads DFQATT; CDR2 reads SNEGSKA (reference sequence).

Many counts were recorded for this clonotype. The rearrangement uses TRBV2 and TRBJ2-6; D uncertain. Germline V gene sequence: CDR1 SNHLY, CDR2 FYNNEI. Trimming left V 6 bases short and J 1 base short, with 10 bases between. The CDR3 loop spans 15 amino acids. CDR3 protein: CASRGLKSGANVLTF. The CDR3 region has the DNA TGTGCCAGCAGGGGCCTGAAATCTGGGGCCAACGTCCTGACTTTC.

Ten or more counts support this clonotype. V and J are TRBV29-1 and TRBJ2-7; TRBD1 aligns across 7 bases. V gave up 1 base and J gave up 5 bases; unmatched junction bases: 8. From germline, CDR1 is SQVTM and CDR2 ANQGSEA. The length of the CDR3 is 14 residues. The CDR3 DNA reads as TGCAGCGTTGAAGGAAGAAGGGGGCTCCACGAGCAGTACTTC. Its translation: CSVEGRRGLHEQYF.